These T cell receptor beta chains were read from a single sample in a study of cytomegalovirus exposure and HLA in healthy donors. Only in-frame clones appear in the TCRdb table, and some are missing; sequencing was by immunoSEQ multiplex PCR. The repertoire includes about 150,000 clones, about 77% of them detected once, and about 1.4% sits in the top ten. The specimen was PBMCs. These receptors were collected from a woman in her thirties or forties in good health and CMV-seronegative. Each CDR3 is given with its conserved first and last residue. The D gene is left open where the match is weak. Where a row states a size, it is once, few, many or the class of an expanded clone; other rows omit it.

TRBD1,.,17,TRBJ1-6,TRBV28,TGTGCCAGCAATCCTGGGACAGCAGGTTTTCCGAATTCACCCCTCCACTTT,CASNPGTAGFPNSPLHF
.,.,13,TRBJ1-4,TRBV19,TGTGCCAGTAGTACCGACGGGTCCGGAAAACTGTTTTTT,CASSTDGSGKLFF
.,few,16,TRBJ1-4,TRBV14,TGTGCCAGCAGCCAAGAATCCGTTGCAACTAATGAAAAACTGTTTTTT,CASSQESVATNEKLFF
.,once,10,TRBJ2-5,TRBV20-1,TGCAGTGCCCCCCAGAAGACCCAGTACTTC,CSAPQKTQYF
.,.,12,TRBJ1-1,TRBV28,TGTGCCAGCAGAGGAGGACAGACTCAAGCTTTCTTT,CASRGGQTQAFF
.,.,11,TRBJ2-1,TRBV25-1,TGTGCCAGCAGCCCCGGGACTCTGCAGTTCTTC,CASSPGTLQFF
TRBD2,.,15,TRBJ2-7,TRBV5-1,TGCGCCAGCAGCTTGTGGGGGGGTGTCGCCTACGAGCAGTACTTC,CASSLWGGVAYEQYF
.,once,19,TRBJ1-2,TRBV6-1,TGTGCCAGCAGTGAATTGAGGGTGTTTCGCACTCCGTCTAGTTATGGCTACACCTTC,CASSELRVFRTPSSYGYTF
.,once,15,TRBJ2-7,TRBV7-2,TGTGCCAGCAGCTTCGGGGGTGACAGCTCCTACGAGCAGTACTTC,CASSFGGDSSYEQYF
.,.,12,TRBJ1-1,TRBV19,TGTGCCAGTAGGCACACCTCAGGGGAAGCTTTCTTT,CASRHTSGEAFF
TRBD1,few,12,TRBJ2-1,TRBV6-1,TGTGCCAGCAGTTCTTACAGGGGAGAGCAGTTCTTC,CASSSYRGEQFF
.,.,11,TRBJ1-5,TRBV28,TGTGCCAGCAGTTCTCTTCAGCCCCAGCATTTT,CASSSLQPQHF
TRBD1,.,16,TRBJ1-1,TRBV28,TGTGCCAGCAGTTTAGGGTACACAGGGGATTACACTGAAGCTTTCTTT,CASSLGYTGDYTEAFF
TRBD1,.,14,TRBJ2-7,TRBV6-4,TGTGCCAGCAGTGAACAGGGGATCGCCTACGAGCAGTACTTC,CASSEQGIAYEQYF
TRBD1,.,14,TRBJ1-1,TRBV14,TGTGCCAGCAGCCTACAGGGGGCGGGGACTGAAGCTTTCTTT,CASSLQGAGTEAFF
TRBD1,.,14,TRBJ2-7,TRBV5-4,TGTGCCAGCAGCCCGGACAGGGGGGACTACGAGCAGTACTTC,CASSPDRGDYEQYF
.,.,15,TRBJ1-5,TRBV7-2,TGTGCCAGCAGCCCCAGACAGGTCAGCAATCAGCCCCAGCATTTT,CASSPRQVSNQPQHF
.,.,13,TRBJ1-5,TRBV30,TGTGCCTGGAGTCGAACAGGCGGCCAGCCCCAGCATTTT,CAWSRTGGQPQHF
TRBD2,.,14,TRBJ2-7,TRBV4-2,TGTGCCAGCAGCCCCACCGGGGGGTCCTACGAGCAGTACTTC,CASSPTGGSYEQYF
.,.,16,TRBJ1-2,TRBV5-6,TGTGCCAGCAGCTCCCGTTCCCAGGTGATAGGATATGGCTACACCTTC,CASSSRSQVIGYGYTF
TRBD1,.,16,TRBJ2-3,TRBV5-1,TGCGCCAGCAGCTTGGCCGGGACAGGGGGCACAGATACGCAGTATTTT,CASSLAGTGGTDTQYF
TRBD2,.,14,TRBJ2-2,TRBV6-5,TGTGCCAGCAGTTGGGGGGGAGCAACCGGGGAGCTGTTTTTT,CASSWGGATGELFF
.,.,14,TRBJ1-5,TRBV27,TGTGCCAGCAGTTTAGAGCGGGGCAATCAGCCCCAGCATTTT,CASSLERGNQPQHF
.,.,14,TRBJ1-1,TRBV5-1,TGCGCCAGCAGCTTTTTTCGGAGGAGCACTGAAGCTTTCTTT,CASSFFRRSTEAFF
.,.,15,TRBJ2-2,TRBV10-2,TGCGCCAGCAAAACAAACCTCAGGGAATCCGGGGAGCTGTTTTTT,CASKTNLRESGELFF
.,.,12,TRBJ2-1,TRBV5-1,TGCGCCAGCAGCCCCCCGGGACACAAGCAGTTCTTC,CASSPPGHKQFF
TRBD1,.,14,TRBJ1-4,TRBV5-8,TGTGCCAGCAGCTCCGACAGGGGAAGTGAAAAACTGTTTTTT,CASSSDRGSEKLFF
TRBD1,few,14,TRBJ1-5,TRBV7-9,TGTGCCAGCGGAACCGGGACAGGCAATCAGCCCCAGCATTTT,CASGTGTGNQPQHF
.,few,13,TRBJ1-1,TRBV18,TGTGCCAGCTCACCTCAGGGGTGGACTGAAGCTTTCTTT,CASSPQGWTEAFF